The 5 T cell receptor beta chains below come from one sample, sequenced in a study of blood T cell repertoires in COVID-19. TCRdb's copy holds only in-frame clones and misses some; the assay was immunoSEQ multiplex PCR. The sample consists of a few hundred thousand clones, 82% of them appearing once. Sequencing input: peripheral blood. The receptors originated from a woman between 18 and 29 years old with acute or convalescent COVID-19.

The chain joins TRBV6-2 or TRBV6-3 to TRBJ2-3, with a tentative D call TRBD2 (6 bases). Germline V gene data show CDR1 as MNHEY and CDR2 as SVGEGT. V lost 2 bases to trimming and J lost 3 bases, with 18 bases between them. This CDR3 is built from 17 residues. Here the CDR3 DNA reads TGTGCCAGCAGTTACACGCTCAGGGAGGTGGAGACAGATACGCAGTATTTT. Amino acids: CASSYTLREVETDTQYF.

V and J are TRBV18 and TRBJ2-3; D possibly corresponds to TRBD1 (5 bases). Germline V gene sequence: CDR1 KGHSH, CDR2 LQKENI. Trimming removed 5 bases at V and 6 bases at J, with 18 bases between. This CDR3 has 15 amino acids. The DNA for the CDR3 is TGTGCCAGCTCATACACAGGCGGCCCACAGGATACGCAGTATTTT. It yields the protein CASSYTGGPQDTQYF.

About this clone: This same CDR3 is encoded by further DNA sequences in the sample. The chain uses TRBV6-2 or TRBV6-3 and TRBJ1-1, with TRBD1 matching over 8 bases. Trimming at V came to 2 bases and at J to 4 bases, leaving 6 bases not matched to a gene. CDR3 size: 15 residues. From germline, CDR1 is MNHEY and CDR2 SVGEGT. Here the CDR3 reads CASSYRRGRGTEAFF. CDR3 coding DNA: TGTGCCAGCAGTTACCGCAGGGGGCGCGGCACTGAAGCTTTCTTT.

The chain combines TRBV5-1 with TRBJ1-2, with a possible D match to TRBD1 (5 bases). The CDR3 loop spans 16 amino acids. Trimming took 2 bases from V and 4 from J, leaving 18 bases between them. CDR1 SGHRS and CDR2 YFSETQ come from the germline V gene. As DNA, the CDR3 is TGCGCCAGCAGCTTACCAGGAGGGGCGAGAAGCTATGGCTACACCTTC. Its protein product is CASSLPGGARSYGYTF.

This chain links TRBV27 with TRBJ1-2; 8 bases fit TRBD1. The CDR3 extends over 15 amino acids. The V and J ends lost 3 bases and 4 bases, in that order; junction bases with no gene match: 7. Germline V gene data show CDR1 as MNHEY and CDR2 as SMNVEV (reference sequence). CDR3 in DNA: TGTGCCAGCAGTTTGCAGGGGGCGCGTGGCTATGGCTACACCTTC. As protein: CASSLQGARGYGYTF.